One and the same sample provided the 30 T cell receptor beta chains below, sequenced in a study of OX40 agonist ivuxolimab in advanced cancers. TCRdb's copy holds only in-frame clones and misses some; the assay was immunoSEQ multiplex PCR. The sample includes some 57,000 clones, less than 85% of them seen just once. The specimen comprised CD4+ or CD8+ T cells sorted from blood, sampled in a trial of the OX40 agonist ivuxolimab. Receptors originate from an adult with an advanced solid tumor such as melanoma, head and neck, liver or kidney cancer.

This clone was seen once. This chain uses TRBV19 with TRBJ1-2; tentatively, D is TRBD1 (6 bases). Trimming took 0 bases from V and 6 from J, leaving 20 bases between them. Germline CDR1 and CDR2: LNHDA and SQIVND (reference sequence). The CDR3 has 17 amino acids. The CDR3 here is CASSIDSSVPAGDGYTF. The CDR3 bases are TGTGCCAGTAGTATAGATTCATCGGTCCCGGCAGGGGATGGCTACACCTTC.

The CDR3 sequence is CASTPGAGANVLTF. The CDR3 region has the DNA TGTGCCAGCACCCCGGGGGCTGGGGCCAACGTCCTGACTTTC. The chain joins TRBV7-2 to TRBJ2-6, with D perhaps TRBD2 (6 bases). The length of the CDR3 is 14 residues. CDR1 and CDR2 (germline): SGHTA, FQGNSA. Trimming took 7 bases from V and 2 from J, leaving 9 bases between them.

The genes are TRBV7-9 and TRBJ1-1; D is unclear. This CDR3 has 12 residues. Trimming pared 1 base from V and 7 bases from J, leaving 7 bases between. Germline V gene lookup returns CDR1 SEHNR and CDR2 FQNEAQ (reference sequence). Written as DNA, the CDR3 is TGTGCCAGCAGCTTAGTGACGGATGAAGCTTTCTTT. Residues: CASSLVTDEAFF.

This chain uses TRBV19 with TRBJ1-1; perhaps TRBD1 as D (5 bases). Germline CDR1 and CDR2: LNHDA and SQIVND (reference sequence). This CDR3 comprises 14 residues. Trimming removed 0 bases at V and 0 bases at J, with 5 bases between. CDR3 bases: TGTGCCAGTAGTATAGACAGGGTGAACACTGAAGCTTTCTTT. Translated: CASSIDRVNTEAFF. The variable domain in full, with the rest retrieved from reference TRBV19 and TRBJ1-1, is DGGITQSPKYLFRKEGQNVTLSCEQNLNHDAMYWYRQDPGQGLRLIYYSQIVNDFQKGDIAEGYSVSREKKESFPLTVTSAQKNPTAFYLCASSIDRVNTEAFFGQGTRLTVV.

The rearrangement uses TRBV10-3 and TRBJ2-7, with D perhaps matching TRBD1 (5 bases). The CDR3 runs to 13 residues. The V and J ends lost 7 bases and 5 bases respectively, with 15 bases between them. Germline CDR1 is ENHRY and CDR2 is SYGVKD. Here the CDR3 DNA reads TGTGCCATCAAAAGGCAGGGAAGGGACGAGCAGTACTTC. Translation: CAIKRQGRDEQYF.

J is TRBJ2-4 and V is TRBV16; a weak D match, TRBD2 (6 bases). Germline CDR1 reads KGHSY; CDR2 reads FQNENV. The germline V and J ends were trimmed by 2 bases and 7 bases, with 12 bases remaining between them. The CDR3 is 14 residues long. The CDR3 reads CASSQRLDGNIQYF. Here the CDR3 DNA reads TGTGCCAGCAGCCAAAGACTAGATGGGAACATTCAGTACTTC.

The rearrangement joins TRBV30 to TRBJ2-3, with D unresolved. Per germline, CDR1 GTSNPN and CDR2 SVGIG (reference sequence). The CDR3 sequence is 12 residues long. V was shortened by 5 bases and J by 4 bases, with 10 bases between the two germline ends. CDR3 DNA sequence: TGTGCCTGGGCTTACACGGCAGATACGCAGTATTTT. It encodes CAWAYTADTQYF.

The chain couples TRBV18 to TRBJ1-1; D is uncertain. The germline gives CDR1 KGHSH, CDR2 LQKENI. The CDR3 spans 13 residues. V was trimmed by 1 base and J by 2 bases, leaving 5 bases between them. CDR3 amino acids: CASSPRPNTEAFF. As DNA, the CDR3 is TGTGCCAGCTCACCACGCCCCAACACTGAAGCTTTCTTT.

V and J are TRBV18 and TRBJ1-1, with 8 bases lining up with TRBD1. The CDR3 contains 13 residues. CDR1 KGHSH and CDR2 LQKENI come from the germline V gene. The junction had 1 base not matched to a gene; V was cut back by 4 bases and J by 3 bases. This chain's CDR3 is CASSLDRDTEAFF. CDR3 DNA sequence: TGTGCCAGCTCACTGGACAGGGACACTGAAGCTTTCTTT.

The chain combines TRBV6-6 with TRBJ2-1; 7 positions match TRBD2. With V trimmed by 5 bases and J by 7 bases, 5 bases remained unmatched. Germline loops: CDR1 MNHNY, CDR2 SVGAGI (reference sequence). The CDR3 contains 13 residues. The CDR3 is CASSTSVTNEQFF. The CDR3 DNA sequence: TGTGCCAGCAGTACTAGCGTCACGAATGAGCAGTTCTTC.

In DNA, the CDR3 is TGTGCCAGCAGTGATGTTTTTGGAGGCAGGGGGCAGGCAGATACGCAGTATTTT. Its translation is CASSDVFGGRGQADTQYF. The genes are TRBV6-1 and TRBJ2-3; 8 bases fit TRBD1. Per germline, CDR1 MNHNS and CDR2 SASEGT. J lost 4 bases, V lost 3 bases, and 15 bases had no gene match. CDR3 size: 18 residues.

In this sample, this clone turned up once. The chain recombines TRBV11-2 with TRBJ2-5; 12 bases map to TRBD1. Germline CDR1 SGHAT, CDR2 FQNNGV. The CDR3 runs 16 residues. V was clipped by 4 bases and J by 5 bases; unmatched bases: 8. For the CDR3, the DNA is TGTGCCAGCAGCTCGAACTCGGGACAGGGGGCGGAGACCCAGTACTTC. Protein: CASSSNSGQGAETQYF.

The chain recombines TRBV18 with TRBJ2-7; D may be TRBD2 (6 bases). This CDR3 comprises 14 residues. V shed 5 bases and J shed 2 bases, with 13 bases lying between them. Germline V gene data show CDR1 as KGHSH and CDR2 as LQKENI. The CDR3 bases are TGTGCCAGCTCAGCTCCGGGACTCCCCTACGAGCAGTACTTC. It translates to CASSAPGLPYEQYF.

The V call is TRBV25-1, the J call TRBJ2-6; 8 nucleotides match TRBD1. Germline CDR1 MGHDK, CDR2 SYGVNS. The CDR3 has 18 residues. Trimming at V came to 5 bases and at J to 2 bases, leaving 11 bases not matched to a gene. The CDR3 region is CASSKNQGATPGANVLTF. In DNA, the CDR3 is TGTGCCAGCAGTAAAAATCAGGGGGCGACCCCTGGGGCCAACGTCCTGACTTTC. Drawing the rest from reference TRBV25-1 and TRBJ2-6, the complete variable domain is EADIYQTPRYLVIGTGKKITLECSQTMGHDKMYWYQQDPGMELHLIHYSYGVNSTEKGDLSSESTVSRIRTEHFPLTLESARPSHTSQYLCASSKNQGATPGANVLTFGAGSRLTVL.

This rearrangement joins TRBV9 to TRBJ1-1, with 8 bases matching TRBD1. After removal of 3 bases from V and 1 base from J, the junction contained 5 bases not matched to a gene. The CDR3 totals 15 residues. CDR1 and CDR2 (germline): SGDLS, YYNGEE. The CDR3 spells CASSESGQANTEAFF. The DNA of the CDR3 is TGTGCCAGCAGCGAGTCGGGACAGGCGAACACTGAAGCTTTCTTT.

This clone appeared a few times. The J gene is TRBJ2-3, the V gene TRBV7-8; TRBD1 is a possible D gene (5 bases). Trimming removed 5 bases from V and 0 bases from J, with 12 bases in between. This CDR3 spans 15 amino acids. The germline V gene encodes CDR1 SGHVS and CDR2 FQNEAQ. CDR3 in amino acids: CASSDRRFSTDTQYF. Written as DNA, the CDR3 is TGTGCCAGCAGCGACAGAAGATTTAGCACAGATACGCAGTATTTT. The complete variable domain, with remaining parts taken from reference TRBV7-8 and TRBJ2-3, reads GAGVSQSPRYKVAKRGQDVALRCDPISGHVSLFWYQQALGQGPEFLTYFQNEAQLDKSGLPSDRFFAERPEGSVSTLKIQRTQQEDSAVYLCASSDRRFSTDTQYFGPGTRLTVL.

Only a few counts were recorded for this clone. This chain uses TRBV7-9 with TRBJ1-1; no firm D call. CDR3 length equals 14 residues. Germline V gene data show CDR1 as SEHNR and CDR2 as FQNEAQ (reference sequence). Trimming took 1 base from V and 6 from J, leaving 12 bases between them. The CDR3 here is CASSLGRMRSEAFF. In nucleotides, the CDR3 is TGTGCCAGCAGCTTAGGCAGGATGAGGTCTGAAGCTTTCTTT. Full variable domain (rest looked up from reference TRBV7-9 and TRBJ1-1): DTGVSQNPRHKITKRGQNVTFRCDPISEHNRLYWYRQTLGQGPEFLTYFQNEAQLEKSRLLSDRFSAERPKGSFSTLEIQRTEQGDSAMYLCASSLGRMRSEAFFGQGTRLTVV.

This chain connects TRBV19 to TRBJ2-3, with TRBD2 identical over 13 bases. V dropped 10 bases and J dropped 2; count of bases not matched to a gene: 6. Looked up from germline, CDR1 is LNHDA and CDR2 is SQIVND (reference sequence). The CDR3 is 15 amino acids. The CDR3 coding sequence is TGTGCCACAAGGGGACTAGCGGGGATCACAGATACGCAGTATTTT. Its protein product is CATRGLAGITDTQYF.

The V gene is TRBV11-1, the J gene TRBJ2-1, with no clear D. V shed 5 bases and J shed 9 bases, with 20 bases lying between them. CDR1 is SGHAT, CDR2 FQDESV, per germline (reference sequence). The CDR3 loop spans 15 amino acids. The CDR3 sequence is CASSRDWRTGGEQFF. Written as DNA, the CDR3 is TGTGCCAGCAGCCGAGACTGGAGAACTGGCGGTGAGCAGTTCTTC. The whole variable domain, remainder taken from reference TRBV11-1 and TRBJ2-1, is EAEVAQSPRYKITEKSQAVAFWCDPISGHATLYWYRQILGQGPELLVQFQDESVVDDSQLPKDRFSAERLKGVDSTLKIQPAELGDSAMYLCASSRDWRTGGEQFFGPGTRLTVL.

V usage is TRBV7-2 and J usage is TRBJ1-1, with D unclear. CDR1 and CDR2 (germline): SGHTA, FQGNSA. V lost 5 bases, J lost 0 bases, and 13 bases lay in between. The CDR3 sequence is 15 residues long. The CDR3 reads CASSVSRNMNTEAFF. The CDR3 DNA reads TGTGCCAGCAGCGTATCAAGGAACATGAACACTGAAGCTTTCTTT. Variable domain in full (rest from reference TRBV7-2 and TRBJ1-1): GAGVSQSPSNKVTEKGKDVELRCDPISGHTALYWYRQSLGQGLEFLIYFQGNSAPDKSGLPSDRFSAERTGGSVSTLTIQRTQQEDSAVYLCASSVSRNMNTEAFFGQGTRLTVV.

This chain uses TRBV19 with TRBJ1-5, with D perhaps TRBD1 (5 bases). The CDR3 length is 15 residues. From germline, CDR1 is LNHDA and CDR2 SQIVND (reference sequence). Trimming took 7 bases from V and 3 from J, leaving 16 bases between them. CDR3 in amino acids: CASTRDLGLNQPQHF. CDR3 nucleotide sequence: TGTGCCAGTACCCGGGACCTAGGGCTCAATCAGCCCCAGCATTTT.

The V and J genes are TRBV6-1 and TRBJ2-3; the D gene is possibly TRBD1 (6 bases). Germline lookup yields CDR1 MNHNS and CDR2 SASEGT. The CDR3 has 13 residues. Trimming cost V 4 bases and J 5 bases, with 10 bases left between them. Written as DNA, the CDR3 is TGTGCCAGCAGTGGACAGGTCTTAGATACGCAGTATTTT. The encoded protein is CASSGQVLDTQYF.

The chain recombines TRBV5-4 with TRBJ1-4; D remains unclear. V lost 0 bases and J 7 bases, leaving 10 bases between the germline ends. Germline V lookup: CDR1 SGHNT, CDR2 YYREEE (reference sequence). The CDR3 extends over 14 amino acids. CDR3 sequence reads: CASSLEPPGEKLFF. The CDR3 nucleotides read TGTGCCAGCAGCTTGGAGCCCCCGGGTGAAAAACTGTTTTTT.

The V and J genes are TRBV11-3 and TRBJ1-2, with D perhaps TRBD1 (6 bases). The germline gives CDR1 SGHNT, CDR2 YENEEA. CDR3 size: 12 residues. With 5 bases removed from V and 6 bases from J, the gap between germline ends came to 10 bases. The CDR3 coding sequence is TGTGCCAGCAGCCTTCGACAGGATGGCTACACCTTC. Its translation: CASSLRQDGYTF.

This clone was picked up one time. Here the CDR3 DNA reads TGTGCCACCGGGGTGACTAGGTTCACAGATACGCAGTATTTT. Its translation is CATGVTRFTDTQYF. The rearrangement links TRBV15 to TRBJ2-3, with D tentatively TRBD2 (6 bases). V lost 8 bases and J lost 2, with 14 bases in between. The CDR3 has 14 residues. Looked up from germline, CDR1 is LNHNV and CDR2 is YYDKDF (reference sequence).

For the CDR3, the DNA is TGTGCCAGCAGGGTGGAGGGGGCCACTGAAGCTTTCTTT. Its protein is CASRVEGATEAFF. This sequence joins TRBV28 and TRBJ1-1; TRBD1 matches at 7 bases. Unmatched junction bases numbered 5, after V lost 6 bases and J lost 4 bases. There are 13 residues in the CDR3. Germline CDR1 MDHEN, CDR2 SYDVKM.

This chain connects TRBV2 to TRBJ2-5; TRBD1 might be the D (6 bases). V lost 9 bases and J 5 bases, leaving 16 bases between the germline ends. CDR1 SNHLY and CDR2 FYNNEI come from the germline V gene. The CDR3 is 13 residues long. The CDR3 DNA is TGTGCCAGTACTACTGGGGGCTTTGAGACCCAGTACTTC. Its translation is CASTTGGFETQYF.

This chain links TRBV21-1 with TRBJ2-3; the listed D gene, TRBD2, was not tested against the DNA. TRBV21-1 is a known pseudogene. The CDR3 extends over 17 amino acids. CDR3 coding DNA: TGTGCCAGCAGCGACCCTGCGGGAGGCCTCGGCACAGATACGCAGTATTTT. Its translation: CASSDPAGGLGTDTQYF.

V usage is TRBV5-4 and J usage is TRBJ2-3, with 11 bases matching TRBD2. The J segment lost 4 bases and the V segment lost 6 bases, leaving 7 bases of the junction unmatched. CDR3 length: 15 residues. Germline CDR1 reads SGHNT; CDR2 reads YYREEE (reference sequence). CDR3: CASTLAGGNPDTQYF. The CDR3 DNA reads as TGTGCCAGCACCCTAGCGGGAGGTAATCCAGATACGCAGTATTTT. The full variable domain, in which reference TRBV5-4 and TRBJ2-3 provide the parts outside the CDR3, is ETGVTQSPTHLIKTRGQQVTLRCSSQSGHNTVSWYQQALGQGPQFIFQYYREEENGRGNFPPRFSGLQFPNYSSELNVNALELDDSALYLCASTLAGGNPDTQYFGPGTRLTVL.

V usage is TRBV7-9 and J usage is TRBJ2-7, with 11 bases fitting TRBD2. V trimming: 6 bases; J trimming: 5 bases; junction bases outside the gene matches: 6. Germline V gene lookup returns CDR1 SEHNR and CDR2 FQNEAQ (reference sequence). The CDR3 loop spans 14 amino acids. CDR3 DNA: TGTGCCAGCAGTAAGGGACTAGCGGTCGACGAGCAGTACTTC. Translated, it gives CASSKGLAVDEQYF.